This TCR beta chain appears in the sequencing data of a study of blood T cell repertoires in COVID-19. As for the study in general: Samples representing acute and convalescent COVID-19 were sourced from the United States, Italy and Spain. Nucleic acid was either cDNA or gDNA, and it came from T cells, B-cell-depleted T cells, or PBMCs.

This CDR3 is built from 11 residues. Per the original data handling: Reference gene primers were amplified, and this amplification served to estimate nucleated cell counts. Some clones are missing from TCRdb's copy, which holds only in-frame ones; the method was immunoSEQ multiplex PCR. V and J calls and clone size follow that table, whereas D and trimming were derived from the DNA. The repertoire holds around 120,000 clones, with almost 80% as singletons. The TCR originated in a human donor in a cohort sampled during active COVID-19. Sequencing used peripheral blood. This rearrangement joins TRBV21-1 to TRBJ2-7; whether TRBD2, the table's D call, matches the DNA was not checked. TRBV21-1 is a known pseudogene. The CDR3 DNA is TGTGCCAGCAACCCCCGGAGGGAGCAGTACTTC. It translates to CASNPRREQYF.